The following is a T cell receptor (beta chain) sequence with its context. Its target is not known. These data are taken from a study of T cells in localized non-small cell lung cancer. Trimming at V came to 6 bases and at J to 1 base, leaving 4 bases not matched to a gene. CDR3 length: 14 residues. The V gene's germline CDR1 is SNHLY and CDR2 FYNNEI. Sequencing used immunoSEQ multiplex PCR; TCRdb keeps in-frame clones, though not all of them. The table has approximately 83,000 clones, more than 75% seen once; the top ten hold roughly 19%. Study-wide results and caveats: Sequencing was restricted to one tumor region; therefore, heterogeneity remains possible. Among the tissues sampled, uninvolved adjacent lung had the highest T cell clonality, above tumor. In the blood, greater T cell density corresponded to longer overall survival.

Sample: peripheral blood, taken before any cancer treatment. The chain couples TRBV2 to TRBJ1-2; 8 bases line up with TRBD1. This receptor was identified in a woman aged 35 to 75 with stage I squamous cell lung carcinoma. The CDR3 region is CASSKTGDNYGYTF. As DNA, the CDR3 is TGTGCCAGCAGCAAGACAGGGGATAACTATGGCTACACCTTC.